This TCR beta chain was documented in a study of blood T cell repertoires in COVID-19. About the research overall: Samples representing acute and convalescent COVID-19 were sourced from the United States, Italy and Spain. T cells, B-cell-depleted T cells, or PBMCs provided the cDNA or gDNA that served as material.

How the authors handled the data: By means of reference gene primer amplification, nucleated cell counts were estimated. Here immunoSEQ multiplex PCR was the method, and the copy in TCRdb shows in-frame clones only, minus some. The D gene and trimming were derived from the DNA, and the V and J assignments and clone size from that table. The sample holds roughly 200,000 clones, around 87% seen once. Germline V lookup: CDR1 SGHRS, CDR2 YFSETQ. The trim removed 3 bases at V and 3 bases at J, leaving 4 bases unmatched. CDR3 size: 14 residues. The rearrangement links TRBV5-1 to TRBJ2-5, with 8 bases matching TRBD2. Sequencing input: peripheral blood. This clonotype was obtained from a man over 45 with acute or convalescent COVID-19. CDR3 amino acids: CASSSALAEETQYF. CDR3 nucleotides: TGCGCCAGCAGCTCGGCACTAGCGGAAGAGACCCAGTACTTC. Drawing the rest from reference TRBV5-1 and TRBJ2-5, the complete variable domain is KAGVTQTPRYLIKTRGQQVTLSCSPISGHRSVSWYQQTPGQGLQFLFEYFSETQRNKGNFPGRFSGRQFSNSRSEMNVSTLELGDSALYLCASSSALAEETQYFGPGTRLLVL.